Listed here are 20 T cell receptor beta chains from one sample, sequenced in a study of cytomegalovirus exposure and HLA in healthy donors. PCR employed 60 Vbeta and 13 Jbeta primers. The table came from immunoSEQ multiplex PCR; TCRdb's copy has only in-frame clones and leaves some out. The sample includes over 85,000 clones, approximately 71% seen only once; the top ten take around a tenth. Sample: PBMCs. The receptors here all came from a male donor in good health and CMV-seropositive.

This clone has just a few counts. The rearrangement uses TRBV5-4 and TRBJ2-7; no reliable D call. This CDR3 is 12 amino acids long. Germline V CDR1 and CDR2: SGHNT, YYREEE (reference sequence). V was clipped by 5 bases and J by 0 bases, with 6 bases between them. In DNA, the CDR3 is TGTGCCAGCAGTTCGAGCTCCTACGAGCAGTACTTC. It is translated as CASSSSSYEQYF.

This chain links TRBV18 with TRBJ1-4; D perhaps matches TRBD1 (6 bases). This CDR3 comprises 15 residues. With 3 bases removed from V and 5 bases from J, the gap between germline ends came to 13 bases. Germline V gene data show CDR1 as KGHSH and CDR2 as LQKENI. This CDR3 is CASSPSTGSNEKLFF. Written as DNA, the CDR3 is TGTGCCAGCTCACCCTCGACAGGCTCCAATGAAAAACTGTTTTTT.

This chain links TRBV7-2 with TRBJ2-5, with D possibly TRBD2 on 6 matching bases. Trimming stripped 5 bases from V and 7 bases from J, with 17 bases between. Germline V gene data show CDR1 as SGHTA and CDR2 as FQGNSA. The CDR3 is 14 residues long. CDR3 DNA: TGTGCCAGCAGCGTTATGGAGGGAGCGGCGACCCAGTACTTC. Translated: CASSVMEGAATQYF.

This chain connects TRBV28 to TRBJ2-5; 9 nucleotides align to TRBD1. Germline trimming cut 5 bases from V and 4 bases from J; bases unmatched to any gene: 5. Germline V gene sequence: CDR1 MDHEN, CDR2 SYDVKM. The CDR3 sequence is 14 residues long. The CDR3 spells CASSDADRGETQYF. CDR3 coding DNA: TGTGCCAGCAGTGACGCGGACAGGGGAGAGACCCAGTACTTC.

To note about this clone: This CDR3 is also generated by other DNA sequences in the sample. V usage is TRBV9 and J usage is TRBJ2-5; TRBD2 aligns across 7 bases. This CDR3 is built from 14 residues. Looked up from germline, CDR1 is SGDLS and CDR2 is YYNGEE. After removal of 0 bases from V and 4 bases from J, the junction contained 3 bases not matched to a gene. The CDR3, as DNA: TGTGCCAGCAGCGTAGGGGGAGGGAGAGAGACCCAGTACTTC. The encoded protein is CASSVGGGRETQYF. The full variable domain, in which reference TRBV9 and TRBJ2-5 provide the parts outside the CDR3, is DSGVTQTPKHLITATGQRVTLRCSPRSGDLSVYWYQQSLDQGLQFLIQYYNGEERAKGNILERFSAQQFPDLHSELNLSSLELGDSALYFCASSVGGGRETQYFGPGTRLLVL.

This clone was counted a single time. The CDR3 nucleotides are TGCGCCAGCAGTCAAATTAAAGTGAGTAATAATGAAAAACTGTTTTTT. Its protein is CASSQIKVSNNEKLFF. The chain has TRBV23-1 and TRBJ1-4; D unresolved. TRBV23-1 is identified as an open reading frame with a role that is uncertain. Trimming cost V 2 bases and J 4 bases, with 14 bases left between them. The CDR3 is 16 residues long.

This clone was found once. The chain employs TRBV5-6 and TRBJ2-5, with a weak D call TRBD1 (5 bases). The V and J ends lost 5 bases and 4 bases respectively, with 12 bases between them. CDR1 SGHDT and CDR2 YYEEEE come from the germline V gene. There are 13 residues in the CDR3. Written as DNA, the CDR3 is TGTGCCAGCAGATGGGGCAATGGAGAGACCCAGTACTTC. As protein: CASRWGNGETQYF.

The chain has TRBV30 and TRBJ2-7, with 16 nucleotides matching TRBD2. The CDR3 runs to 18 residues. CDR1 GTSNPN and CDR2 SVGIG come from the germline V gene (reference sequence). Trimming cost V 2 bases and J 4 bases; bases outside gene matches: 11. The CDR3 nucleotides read TGTGCCTGGAGTAAGGGACTAGCGGGAGGGCCTGTTTTATACGAGCAGTACTTC. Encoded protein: CAWSKGLAGGPVLYEQYF.

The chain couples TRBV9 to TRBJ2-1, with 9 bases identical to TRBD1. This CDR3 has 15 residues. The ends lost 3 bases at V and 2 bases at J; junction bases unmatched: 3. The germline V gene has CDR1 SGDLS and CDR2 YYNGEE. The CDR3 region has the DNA TGTGCCAGCAGCGCCCACAGGGGGCCCTACAATGAGCAGTTCTTC. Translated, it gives CASSAHRGPYNEQFF.

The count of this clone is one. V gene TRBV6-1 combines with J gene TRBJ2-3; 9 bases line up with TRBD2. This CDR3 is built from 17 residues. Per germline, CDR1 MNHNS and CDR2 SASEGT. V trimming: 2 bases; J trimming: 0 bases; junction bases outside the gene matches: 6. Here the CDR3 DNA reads TGTGCCAGCAGTGAAACCACTAGCGGGTTTAGCACAGATACGCAGTATTTT. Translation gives CASSETTSGFSTDTQYF.

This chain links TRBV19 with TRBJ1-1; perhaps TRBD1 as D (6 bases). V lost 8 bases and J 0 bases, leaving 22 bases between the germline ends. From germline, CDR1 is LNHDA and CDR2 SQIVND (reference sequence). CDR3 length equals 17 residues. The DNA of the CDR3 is TGTGCCAGTGGGATTGGGGGCGCCTCGTCGATGAACACTGAAGCTTTCTTT. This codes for CASGIGGASSMNTEAFF. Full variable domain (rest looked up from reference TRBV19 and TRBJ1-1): DGGITQSPKYLFRKEGQNVTLSCEQNLNHDAMYWYRQDPGQGLRLIYYSQIVNDFQKGDIAEGYSVSREKKESFPLTVTSAQKNPTAFYLCASGIGGASSMNTEAFFGQGTRLTVV.

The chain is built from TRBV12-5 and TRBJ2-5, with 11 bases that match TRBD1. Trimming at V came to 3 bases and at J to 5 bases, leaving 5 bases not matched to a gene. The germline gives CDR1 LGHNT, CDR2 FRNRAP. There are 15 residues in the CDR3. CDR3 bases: TGTGCTAGTGGTTTCCGGACAGGGGGCCTGGAGACCCAGTACTTC. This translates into CASGFRTGGLETQYF.

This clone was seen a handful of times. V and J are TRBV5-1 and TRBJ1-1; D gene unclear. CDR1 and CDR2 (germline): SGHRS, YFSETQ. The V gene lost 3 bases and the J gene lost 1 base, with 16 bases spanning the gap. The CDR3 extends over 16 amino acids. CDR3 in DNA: TGCGCCAGCAGCTCCTCCTTAATCAGACAGAACACTGAAGCTTTCTTT. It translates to CASSSSLIRQNTEAFF.

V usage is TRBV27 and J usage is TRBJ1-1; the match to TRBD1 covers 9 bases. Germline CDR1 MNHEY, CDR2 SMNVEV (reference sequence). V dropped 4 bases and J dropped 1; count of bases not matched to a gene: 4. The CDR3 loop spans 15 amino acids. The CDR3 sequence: CASSSSTGGNTEAFF. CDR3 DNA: TGTGCCAGCAGTTCCTCGACAGGGGGGAACACTGAAGCTTTCTTT.

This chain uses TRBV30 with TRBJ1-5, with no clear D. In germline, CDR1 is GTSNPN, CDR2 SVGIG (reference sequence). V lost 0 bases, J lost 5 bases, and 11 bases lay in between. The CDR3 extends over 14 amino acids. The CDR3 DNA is TGTGCCTGGAGTGTACTTCTACGGGATCAGCCCCAGCATTTT. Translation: CAWSVLLRDQPQHF.

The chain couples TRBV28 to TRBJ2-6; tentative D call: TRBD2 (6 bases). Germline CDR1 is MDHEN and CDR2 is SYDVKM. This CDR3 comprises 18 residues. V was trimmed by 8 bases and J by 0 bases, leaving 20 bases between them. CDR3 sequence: CASGTPGLSSSGANVLTF. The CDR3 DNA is TGTGCCAGCGGGACCCCGGGACTGTCGTCCTCTGGGGCCAACGTCCTGACTTTC.

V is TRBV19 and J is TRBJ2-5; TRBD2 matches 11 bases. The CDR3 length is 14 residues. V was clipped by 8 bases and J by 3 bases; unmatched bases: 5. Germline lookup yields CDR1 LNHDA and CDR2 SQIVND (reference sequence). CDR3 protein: CASGLAGGKETQYF. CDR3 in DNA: TGTGCCAGTGGTCTAGCGGGAGGAAAAGAGACCCAGTACTTC. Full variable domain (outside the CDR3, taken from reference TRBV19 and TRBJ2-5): DGGITQSPKYLFRKEGQNVTLSCEQNLNHDAMYWYRQDPGQGLRLIYYSQIVNDFQKGDIAEGYSVSREKKESFPLTVTSAQKNPTAFYLCASGLAGGKETQYFGPGTRLLVL.

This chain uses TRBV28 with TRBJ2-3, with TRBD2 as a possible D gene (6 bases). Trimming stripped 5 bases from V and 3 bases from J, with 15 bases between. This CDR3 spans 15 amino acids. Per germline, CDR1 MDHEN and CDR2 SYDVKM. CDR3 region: CASSLDSGGTDTQYF. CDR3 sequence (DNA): TGTGCCAGCAGTCTCGACTCTGGAGGGACAGATACGCAGTATTTT.

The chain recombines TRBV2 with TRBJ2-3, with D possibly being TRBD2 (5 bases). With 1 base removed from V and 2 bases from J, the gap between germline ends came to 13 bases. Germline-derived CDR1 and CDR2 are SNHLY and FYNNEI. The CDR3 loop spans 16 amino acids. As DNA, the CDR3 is TGTGCCAGCAGTGAAGTGGGGAGCGGACTCACAGATACGCAGTATTTT. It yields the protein CASSEVGSGLTDTQYF.

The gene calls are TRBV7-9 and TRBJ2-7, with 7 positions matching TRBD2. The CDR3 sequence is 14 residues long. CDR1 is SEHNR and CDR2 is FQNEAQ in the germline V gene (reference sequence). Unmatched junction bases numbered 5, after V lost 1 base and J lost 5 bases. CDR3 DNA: TGTGCCAGCAGCTTAGATTGGACTAGTCACGAGCAGTACTTC. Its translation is CASSLDWTSHEQYF. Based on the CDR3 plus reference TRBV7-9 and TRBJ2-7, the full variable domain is DTGVSQNPRHKITKRGQNVTFRCDPISEHNRLYWYRQTLGQGPEFLTYFQNEAQLEKSRLLSDRFSAERPKGSFSTLEIQRTEQGDSAMYLCASSLDWTSHEQYFGPGTRLTVT.